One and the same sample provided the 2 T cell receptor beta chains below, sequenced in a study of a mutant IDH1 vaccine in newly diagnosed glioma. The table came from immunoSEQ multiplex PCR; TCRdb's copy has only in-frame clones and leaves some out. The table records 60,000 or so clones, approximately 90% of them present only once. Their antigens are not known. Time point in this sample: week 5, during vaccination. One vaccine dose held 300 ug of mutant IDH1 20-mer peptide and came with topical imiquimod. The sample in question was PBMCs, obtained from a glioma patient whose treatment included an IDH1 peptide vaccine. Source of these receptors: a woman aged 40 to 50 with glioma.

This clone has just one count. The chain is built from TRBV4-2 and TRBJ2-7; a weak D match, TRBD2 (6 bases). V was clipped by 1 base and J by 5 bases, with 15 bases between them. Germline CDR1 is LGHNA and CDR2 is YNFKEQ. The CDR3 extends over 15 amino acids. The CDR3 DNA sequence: TGTGCCAGCAGCCAAGGTGCGGGACCCCTCCACGAGCAGTACTTC. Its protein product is CASSQGAGPLHEQYF.

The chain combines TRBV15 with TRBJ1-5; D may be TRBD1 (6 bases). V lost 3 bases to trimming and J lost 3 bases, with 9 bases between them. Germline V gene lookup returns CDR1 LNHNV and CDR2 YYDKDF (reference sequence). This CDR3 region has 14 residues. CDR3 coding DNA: TGTGCCACCAGCAGCAGGGGTAACAATCAGCCCCAGCATTTT. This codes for CATSSRGNNQPQHF.